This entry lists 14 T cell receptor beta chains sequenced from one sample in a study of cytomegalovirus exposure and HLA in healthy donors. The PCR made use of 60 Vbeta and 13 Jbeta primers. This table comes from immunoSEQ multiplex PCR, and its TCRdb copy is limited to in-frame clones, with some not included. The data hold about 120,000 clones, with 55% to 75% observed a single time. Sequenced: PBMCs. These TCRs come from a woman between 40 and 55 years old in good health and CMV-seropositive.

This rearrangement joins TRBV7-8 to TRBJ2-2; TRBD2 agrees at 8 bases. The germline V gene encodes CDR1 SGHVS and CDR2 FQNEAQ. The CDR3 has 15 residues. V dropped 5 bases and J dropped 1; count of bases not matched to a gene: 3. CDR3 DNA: TGTGCCAGCAGCAGGGCGGGAGGGAACACCGGGGAGCTGTTTTTT. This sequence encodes CASSRAGGNTGELFF.

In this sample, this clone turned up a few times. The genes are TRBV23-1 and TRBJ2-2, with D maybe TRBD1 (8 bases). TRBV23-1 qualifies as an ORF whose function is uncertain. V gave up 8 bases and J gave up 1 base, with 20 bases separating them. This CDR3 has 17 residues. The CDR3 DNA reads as TGCGCCAGCGGGGTCGCGAGCGGGACAGGGAACACCGGGGAGCTGTTTTTT. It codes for CASGVASGTGNTGELFF.

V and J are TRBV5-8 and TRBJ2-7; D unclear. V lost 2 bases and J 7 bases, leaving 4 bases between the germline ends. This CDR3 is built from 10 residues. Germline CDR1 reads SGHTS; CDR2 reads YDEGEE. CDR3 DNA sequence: TGTGCCAGCAGCTTAGAGGAGCAGTACTTC. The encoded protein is CASSLEEQYF.

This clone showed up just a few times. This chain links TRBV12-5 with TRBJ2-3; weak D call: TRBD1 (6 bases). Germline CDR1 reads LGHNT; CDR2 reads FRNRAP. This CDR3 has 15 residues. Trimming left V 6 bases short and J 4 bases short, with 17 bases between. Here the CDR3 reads CASGPQGSPPDTQYF. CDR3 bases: TGTGCTAGTGGCCCACAGGGAAGTCCCCCAGATACGCAGTATTTT.

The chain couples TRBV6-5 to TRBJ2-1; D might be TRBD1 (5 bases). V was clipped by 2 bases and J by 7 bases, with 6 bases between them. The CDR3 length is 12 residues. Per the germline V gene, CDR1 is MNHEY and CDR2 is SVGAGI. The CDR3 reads CASSYDRNEQFF. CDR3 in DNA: TGTGCCAGCAGTTACGACAGAAATGAGCAGTTCTTC.

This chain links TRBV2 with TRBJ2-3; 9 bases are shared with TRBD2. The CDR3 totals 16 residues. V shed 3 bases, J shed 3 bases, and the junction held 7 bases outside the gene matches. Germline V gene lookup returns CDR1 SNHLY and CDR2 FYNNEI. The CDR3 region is CASSEVGTSLTDTQYF. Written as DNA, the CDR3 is TGTGCCAGCAGTGAGGTTGGGACTAGCTTAACAGATACGCAGTATTTT.

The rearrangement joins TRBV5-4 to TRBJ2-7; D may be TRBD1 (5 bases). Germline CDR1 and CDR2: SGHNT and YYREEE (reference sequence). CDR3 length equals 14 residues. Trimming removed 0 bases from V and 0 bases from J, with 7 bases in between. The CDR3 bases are TGTGCCAGCAGCTTGGTCAGGGACTCCTACGAGCAGTACTTC. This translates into CASSLVRDSYEQYF. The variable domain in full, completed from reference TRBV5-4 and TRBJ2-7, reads ETGVTQSPTHLIKTRGQQVTLRCSSQSGHNTVSWYQQALGQGPQFIFQYYREEENGRGNFPPRFSGLQFPNYSSELNVNALELDDSALYLCASSLVRDSYEQYFGPGTRLTVT.

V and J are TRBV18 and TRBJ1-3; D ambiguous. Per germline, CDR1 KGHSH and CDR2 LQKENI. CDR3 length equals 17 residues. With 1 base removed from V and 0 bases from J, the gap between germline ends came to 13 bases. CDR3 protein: CASSPLPPEVSGNTIYF. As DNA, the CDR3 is TGTGCCAGCTCACCACTACCCCCTGAGGTCTCTGGAAACACCATATATTTT.

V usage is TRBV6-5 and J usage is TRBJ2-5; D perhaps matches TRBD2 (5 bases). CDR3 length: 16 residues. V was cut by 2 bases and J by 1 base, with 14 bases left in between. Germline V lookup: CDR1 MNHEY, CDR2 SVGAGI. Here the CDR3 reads CASSYLSSGSQETQYF. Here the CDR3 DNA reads TGTGCCAGCAGTTACCTTTCCTCGGGAAGCCAAGAGACCCAGTACTTC.

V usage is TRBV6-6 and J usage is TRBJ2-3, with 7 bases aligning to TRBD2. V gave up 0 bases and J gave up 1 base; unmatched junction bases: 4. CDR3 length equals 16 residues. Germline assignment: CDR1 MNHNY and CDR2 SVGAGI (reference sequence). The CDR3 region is CASSYSRGGGTDTQYF. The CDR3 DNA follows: TGTGCCAGCAGTTACTCGAGGGGAGGGGGCACAGATACGCAGTATTTT.

CDR3 nucleotides: TGCAGCGTTGAACTAGCGGGCTTCCAAGAGACCCAGTACTTC. Translated: CSVELAGFQETQYF. The V gene is TRBV29-1, the J gene TRBJ2-5; 8 positions agree with TRBD2. V shed 2 bases, J shed 1 base, and the junction held 3 bases outside the gene matches. Germline V lookup: CDR1 SQVTM, CDR2 ANQGSEA. This CDR3 spans 14 amino acids.

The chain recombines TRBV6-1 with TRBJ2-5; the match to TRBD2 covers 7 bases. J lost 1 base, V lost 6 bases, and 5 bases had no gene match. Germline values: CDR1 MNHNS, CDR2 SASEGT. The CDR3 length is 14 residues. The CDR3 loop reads CASRLGTIQETQYF. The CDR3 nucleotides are TGTGCCAGCAGACTAGGGACTATCCAAGAGACCCAGTACTTC.

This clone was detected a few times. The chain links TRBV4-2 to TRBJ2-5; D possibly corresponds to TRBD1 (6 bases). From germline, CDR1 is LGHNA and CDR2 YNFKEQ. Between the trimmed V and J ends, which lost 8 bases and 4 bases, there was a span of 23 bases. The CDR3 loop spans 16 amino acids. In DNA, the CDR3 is TGTGCCAGCTTTGCTAAAGGTGGGGGCCGGGGAGAGACCCAGTACTTC. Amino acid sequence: CASFAKGGGRGETQYF.

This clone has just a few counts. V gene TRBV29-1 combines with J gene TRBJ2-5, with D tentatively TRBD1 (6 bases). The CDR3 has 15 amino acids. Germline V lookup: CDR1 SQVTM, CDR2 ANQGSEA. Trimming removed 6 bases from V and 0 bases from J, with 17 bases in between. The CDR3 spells CSVGNEQGYQETQYF. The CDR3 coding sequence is TGCAGCGTGGGGAATGAACAGGGTTACCAAGAGACCCAGTACTTC.